The T cell receptor beta chain described here comes from a study of T cell responses to AZD1222 COVID-19 vaccine. CDR3 length equals 15 residues. Per the germline V gene, CDR1 is MNHEY and CDR2 is SVGAGI. With V trimmed by 6 bases and J by 0 bases, 3 bases remained unmatched. Turning to this clone: What it binds is not known.

Overall study results and limits: The sample set comprised mostly white British donors with more females, and clonal diversity was possibly underestimated. Only a handful of individuals given AZD1222 were seropositive at baseline.

Some clones are missing from TCRdb's copy, which holds only in-frame ones; the method was immunoSEQ multiplex PCR. The data hold 150,000 to 180,000 clones, with less than 95% observed a single time. Sequences were derived from peripheral blood, sampled on day 0 of AZD1222 vaccination. The receptor comes from an adult in good health. The gene calls are TRBV6-5 and TRBJ2-1, with 9 bases matching TRBD2. CDR3 region: CASRTTSGSYNEQFF. The CDR3 bases are TGTGCCAGCAGGACGACTAGCGGCTCCTACAATGAGCAGTTCTTC.